This record concerns one T cell receptor (beta chain) sequence. Its antigen is unidentified. The genes and germline here are from mouse. The read gets to within 4 residues of the CDR3 end, and the germline J gene fills in the rest. Extracted RNA was reverse transcribed into cDNA, the sequencing template. TCRdb's table, derived via immunoSEQ multiplex PCR, lists solely in-frame clones and lacks some. This sample comprises 250,000 or so clones, none seen once only. Germline CDR1 reads NSQYPW; CDR2 reads LRSPGD (reference sequence). V lost 0 bases to trimming and J lost 0 bases, with 6 bases between them. The CDR3 is made up of 15 amino acids. Sorting of pooled cutaneous lymph node cells was based on CD4, CD8alpha, NKG2D, NKG2ACE and other markers. This sample was included in a study of CD8+ T cells in alopecia areata. The wider study: It was roughly 7-10-week-old female C3H/HeJ mice that received skin from 6-12-month-old C3H/HeJ graft donors with spontaneous alopecia. Study-wide findings and caveats: Scalp samples also yield sequences from resident alphabeta T cells of normal skin. Elevated clonality characterized lesional scalp relative to normal scalp, particularly in alopecia totalis/universalis. TCR sharing across patients was less clear than in mice, possibly HLA-related.

This chain joins TRBV1 and TRBJ2-1; no reliable D call. The sample consisted of CD4+ T cells sorted from a lymph node. The TCR comes from a C3H/HeJ mouse with alopecia areata. The MHC haplotype of the strain is H2-k. CDR3 DNA (partial): TGCACCTGCAGTGCAGATTACAATAACTATGCT. This encodes CTCSADYNNYA. The CDR3 in full is CTCSADYNNYAEQFF.